The subject of this entry is one TCR beta chain. The germline gives CDR1 KGHSH, CDR2 LQKENI. The CDR3 has 15 residues. V lost 6 bases and J lost 1, with 14 bases in between. Produced via immunoSEQ multiplex PCR; TCRdb's table is partial and in-frame only. The table has about 120,000 clones, 88% seen once. This record comes from a study of cytomegalovirus exposure and HLA in healthy donors. This TCR derives from a man aged 18 to 29 in good health and CMV-seronegative. The sample comprised PBMCs. J is TRBJ2-3 and V is TRBV18; a possible D gene is TRBD1 (5 bases). CDR3 coding DNA: TGTGCCAGCTCCTTACAGGCCCCTGGCACAGATACGCAGTATTTT. Its translation: CASSLQAPGTDTQYF.